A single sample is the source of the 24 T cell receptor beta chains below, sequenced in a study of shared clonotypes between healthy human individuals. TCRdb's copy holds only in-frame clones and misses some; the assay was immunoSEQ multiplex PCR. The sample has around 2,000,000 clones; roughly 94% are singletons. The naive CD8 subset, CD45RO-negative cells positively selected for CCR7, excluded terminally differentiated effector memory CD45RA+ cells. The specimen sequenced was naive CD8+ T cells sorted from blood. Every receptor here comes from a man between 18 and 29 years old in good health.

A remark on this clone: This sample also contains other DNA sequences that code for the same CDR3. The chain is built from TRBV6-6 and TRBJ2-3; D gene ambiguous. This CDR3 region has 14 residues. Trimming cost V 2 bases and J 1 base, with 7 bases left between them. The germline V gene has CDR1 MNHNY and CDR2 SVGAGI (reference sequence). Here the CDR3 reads CASSYAGGTDTQYF. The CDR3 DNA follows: TGTGCCAGCAGTTACGCTGGGGGCACAGATACGCAGTATTTT.

The DNA of the CDR3 is TGTGCCAGCAGCTCGCTCGGACCCCCGAGTGAAGCTTTCTTT. Residues: CASSSLGPPSEAFF. The chain couples TRBV7-2 to TRBJ1-1; D gene unclear. Germline V gene sequence: CDR1 SGHTA, CDR2 FQGNSA. The CDR3 runs to 14 residues. Between the trimmed V and J ends, which lost 4 bases and 7 bases, there was a span of 16 bases. The full variable domain, completed using reference TRBV7-2 and TRBJ1-1, is GAGVSQSPSNKVTEKGKDVELRCDPISGHTALYWYRQSLGQGLEFLIYFQGNSAPDKSGLPSDRFSAERTGGSVSTLTIQRTQQEDSAVYLCASSSLGPPSEAFFGQGTRLTVV.

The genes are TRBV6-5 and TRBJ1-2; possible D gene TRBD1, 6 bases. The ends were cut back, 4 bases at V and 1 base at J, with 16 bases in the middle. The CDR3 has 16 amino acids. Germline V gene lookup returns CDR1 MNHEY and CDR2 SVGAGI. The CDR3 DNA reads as TGTGCCAGCAGTTCCCTGCCCCGACAGGATAACTATGGCTACACCTTC. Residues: CASSSLPRQDNYGYTF.

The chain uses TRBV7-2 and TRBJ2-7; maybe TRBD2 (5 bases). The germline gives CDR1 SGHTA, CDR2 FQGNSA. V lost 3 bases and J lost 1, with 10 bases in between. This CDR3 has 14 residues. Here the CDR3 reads CASSFFSGSYEQYF. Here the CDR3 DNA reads TGTGCCAGCAGCTTCTTCTCGGGATCCTACGAGCAGTACTTC.

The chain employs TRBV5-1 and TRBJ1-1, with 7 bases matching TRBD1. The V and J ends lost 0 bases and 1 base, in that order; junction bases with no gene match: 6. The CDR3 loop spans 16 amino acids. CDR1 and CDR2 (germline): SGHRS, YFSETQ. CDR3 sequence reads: CASSLEGGQRNTEAFF. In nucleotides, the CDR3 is TGCGCCAGCAGCTTGGAGGGGGGACAGAGGAACACTGAAGCTTTCTTT.

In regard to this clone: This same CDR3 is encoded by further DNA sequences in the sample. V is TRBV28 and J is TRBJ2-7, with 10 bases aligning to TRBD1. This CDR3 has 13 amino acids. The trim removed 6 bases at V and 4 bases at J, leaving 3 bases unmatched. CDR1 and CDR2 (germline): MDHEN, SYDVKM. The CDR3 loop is CASRLDRGYEQYF. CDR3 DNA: TGTGCCAGCAGGTTGGACAGGGGGTACGAGCAGTACTTC. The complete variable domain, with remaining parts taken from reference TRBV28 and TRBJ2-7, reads DVKVTQSSRYLVKRTGEKVFLECVQDMDHENMFWYRQDPGLGLRLIYFSYDVKMKEKGDIPEGYSVSREKKERFSLILESASTNQTSMYLCASRLDRGYEQYFGPGTRLTVT.

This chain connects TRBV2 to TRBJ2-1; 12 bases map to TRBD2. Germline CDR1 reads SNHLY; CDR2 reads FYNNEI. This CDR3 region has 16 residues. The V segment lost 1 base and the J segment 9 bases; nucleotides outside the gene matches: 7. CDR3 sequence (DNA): TGTGCCAGCAGTGAAGGACTAGCGGGAGAGGAGGCTGAGCAGTTCTTC. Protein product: CASSEGLAGEEAEQFF. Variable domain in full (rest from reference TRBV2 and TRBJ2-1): EPEVTQTPSHQVTQMGQEVILRCVPISNHLYFYWYRQILGQKVEFLVSFYNNEISEKSEIFDDQFSVERPDGSNFTLKIRSTKLEDSAMYFCASSEGLAGEEAEQFFGPGTRLTVL.

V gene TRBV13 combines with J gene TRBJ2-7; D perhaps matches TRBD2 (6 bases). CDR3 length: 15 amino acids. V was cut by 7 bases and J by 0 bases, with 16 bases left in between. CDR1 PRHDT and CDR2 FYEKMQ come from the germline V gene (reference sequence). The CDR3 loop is CASTGPAGTSYEQYF. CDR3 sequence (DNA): TGTGCCAGCACCGGACCGGCGGGGACCTCCTACGAGCAGTACTTC. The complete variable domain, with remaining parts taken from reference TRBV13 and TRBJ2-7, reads AAGVIQSPRHLIKEKRETATLKCYPIPRHDTVYWYQQGPGQDPQFLISFYEKMQSDKGSIPDRFSAQQFSDYHSELNMSSLELGDSALYFCASTGPAGTSYEQYFGPGTRLTVT.

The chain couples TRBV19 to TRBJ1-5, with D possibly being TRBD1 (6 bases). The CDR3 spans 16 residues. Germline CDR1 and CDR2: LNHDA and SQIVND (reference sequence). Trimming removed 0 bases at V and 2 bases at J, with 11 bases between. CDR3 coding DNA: TGTGCCAGTAGTATAGATCTCAGACAGGGCAATCAGCCCCAGCATTTT. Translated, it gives CASSIDLRQGNQPQHF.

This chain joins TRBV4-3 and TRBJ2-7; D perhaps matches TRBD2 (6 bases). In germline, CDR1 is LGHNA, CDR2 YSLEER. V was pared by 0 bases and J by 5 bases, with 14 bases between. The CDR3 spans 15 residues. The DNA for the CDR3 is TGCGCCAGCAGCCAAGATTGGCGGGGCACTGACGAGCAGTACTTC. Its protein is CASSQDWRGTDEQYF.

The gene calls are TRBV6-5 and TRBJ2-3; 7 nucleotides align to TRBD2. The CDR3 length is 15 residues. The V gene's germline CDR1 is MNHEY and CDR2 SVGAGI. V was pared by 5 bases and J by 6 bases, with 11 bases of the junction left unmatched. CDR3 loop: CASSAPWGGRDTQYF. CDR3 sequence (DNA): TGTGCCAGCAGTGCCCCATGGGGGGGACGTGATACGCAGTATTTT.

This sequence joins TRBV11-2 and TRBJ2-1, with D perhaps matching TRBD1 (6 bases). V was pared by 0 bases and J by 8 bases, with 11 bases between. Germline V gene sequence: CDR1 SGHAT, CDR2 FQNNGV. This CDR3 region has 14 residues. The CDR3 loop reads CASSLDREGDEQFF. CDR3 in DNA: TGTGCCAGCAGCTTAGATCGAGAGGGGGATGAGCAGTTCTTC.

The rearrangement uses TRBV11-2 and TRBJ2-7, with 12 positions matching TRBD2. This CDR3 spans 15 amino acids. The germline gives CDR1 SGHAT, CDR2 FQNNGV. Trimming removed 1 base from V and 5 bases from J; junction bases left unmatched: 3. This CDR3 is CASSLVLAGGNEQYF. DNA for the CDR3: TGTGCCAGCAGCTTAGTCCTAGCGGGAGGGAACGAGCAGTACTTC. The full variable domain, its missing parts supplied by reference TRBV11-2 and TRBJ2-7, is EAGVAQSPRYKIIEKRQSVAFWCNPISGHATLYWYQQILGQGPKLLIQFQNNGVVDDSQLPKDRFSAERLKGVDSTLKIQPAKLEDSAVYLCASSLVLAGGNEQYFGPGTRLTVT.

The DNA of the CDR3 is TGTGCCAGCAGTGATACTTGGAGTGAAAAACTGTTTTTT. Translation: CASSDTWSEKLFF. V usage is TRBV2 and J usage is TRBJ1-4; no definite D call. Germline V gene sequence: CDR1 SNHLY, CDR2 FYNNEI. V was cut by 3 bases and J by 7 bases, with 9 bases left in between. This CDR3 has 13 residues.

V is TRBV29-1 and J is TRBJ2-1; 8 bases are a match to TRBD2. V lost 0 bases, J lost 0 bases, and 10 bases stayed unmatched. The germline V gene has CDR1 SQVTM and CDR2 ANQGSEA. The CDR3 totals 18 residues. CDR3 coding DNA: TGCAGCGTTGAAGATCCCCTTAGCGGGGTTAGCTCCTACAATGAGCAGTTCTTC. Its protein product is CSVEDPLSGVSSYNEQFF.

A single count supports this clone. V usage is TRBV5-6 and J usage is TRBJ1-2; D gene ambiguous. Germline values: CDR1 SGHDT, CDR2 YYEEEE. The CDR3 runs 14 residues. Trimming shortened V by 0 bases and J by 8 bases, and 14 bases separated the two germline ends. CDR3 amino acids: CASSLAVGIYGYTF. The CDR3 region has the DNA TGTGCCAGCAGCTTGGCCGTAGGGATATACGGCTACACCTTC.

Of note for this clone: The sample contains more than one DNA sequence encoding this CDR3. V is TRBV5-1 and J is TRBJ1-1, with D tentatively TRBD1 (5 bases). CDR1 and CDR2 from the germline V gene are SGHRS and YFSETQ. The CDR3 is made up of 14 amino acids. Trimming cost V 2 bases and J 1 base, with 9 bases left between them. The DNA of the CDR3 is TGCGCCAGCAGCTTTGGGGGACCGAACACTGAAGCTTTCTTT. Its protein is CASSFGGPNTEAFF.

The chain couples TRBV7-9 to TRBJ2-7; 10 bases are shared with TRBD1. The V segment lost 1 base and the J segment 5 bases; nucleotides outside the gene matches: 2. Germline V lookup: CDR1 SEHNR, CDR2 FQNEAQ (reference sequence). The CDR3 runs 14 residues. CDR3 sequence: CASSLGDRGDEQYF. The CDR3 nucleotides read TGTGCCAGCAGCTTAGGGGACAGGGGTGACGAGCAGTACTTC. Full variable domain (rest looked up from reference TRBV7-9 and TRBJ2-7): DTGVSQNPRHKITKRGQNVTFRCDPISEHNRLYWYRQTLGQGPEFLTYFQNEAQLEKSRLLSDRFSAERPKGSFSTLEIQRTEQGDSAMYLCASSLGDRGDEQYFGPGTRLTVT.

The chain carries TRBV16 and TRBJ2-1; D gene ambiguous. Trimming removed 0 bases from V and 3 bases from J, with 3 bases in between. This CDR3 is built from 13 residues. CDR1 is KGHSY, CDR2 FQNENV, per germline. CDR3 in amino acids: CASSQSVYNEQFF. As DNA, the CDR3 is TGTGCCAGCAGCCAATCCGTCTACAATGAGCAGTTCTTC.

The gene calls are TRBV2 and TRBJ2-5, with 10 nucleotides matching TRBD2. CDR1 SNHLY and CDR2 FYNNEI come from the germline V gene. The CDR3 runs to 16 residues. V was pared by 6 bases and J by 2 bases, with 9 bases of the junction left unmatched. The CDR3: CASSGMGTSAQETQYF. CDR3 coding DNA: TGTGCCAGCAGCGGGATGGGGACTAGCGCACAAGAGACCCAGTACTTC.

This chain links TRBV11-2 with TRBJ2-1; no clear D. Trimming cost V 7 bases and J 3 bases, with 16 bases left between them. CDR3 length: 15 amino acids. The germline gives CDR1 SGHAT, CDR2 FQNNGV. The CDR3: CASTLTQSDYNEQFF. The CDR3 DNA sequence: TGTGCCAGCACCCTTACCCAGTCTGACTACAATGAGCAGTTCTTC.

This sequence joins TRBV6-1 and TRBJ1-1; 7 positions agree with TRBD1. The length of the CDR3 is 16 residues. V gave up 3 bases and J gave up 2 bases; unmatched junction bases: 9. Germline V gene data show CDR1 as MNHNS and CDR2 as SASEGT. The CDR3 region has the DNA TGTGCCAGCAGTGATATGGGACAGAGTTTCAACACTGAAGCTTTCTTT. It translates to CASSDMGQSFNTEAFF.

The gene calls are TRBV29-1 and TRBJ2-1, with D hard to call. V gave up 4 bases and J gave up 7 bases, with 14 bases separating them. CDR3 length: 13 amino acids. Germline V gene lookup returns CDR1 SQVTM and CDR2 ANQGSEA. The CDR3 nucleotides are TGCAGCGTTGGGTCCGCAAGGCTGAATGAGCAGTTCTTC. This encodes CSVGSARLNEQFF.

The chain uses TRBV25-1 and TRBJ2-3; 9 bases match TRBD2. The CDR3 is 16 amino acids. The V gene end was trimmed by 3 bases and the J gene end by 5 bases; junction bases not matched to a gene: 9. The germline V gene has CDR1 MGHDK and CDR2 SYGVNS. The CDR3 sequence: CASSDLSGRGGDTQYF. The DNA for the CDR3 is TGTGCCAGCAGTGATCTTAGCGGGAGAGGCGGAGATACGCAGTATTTT. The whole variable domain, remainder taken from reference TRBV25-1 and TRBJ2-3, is EADIYQTPRYLVIGTGKKITLECSQTMGHDKMYWYQQDPGMELHLIHYSYGVNSTEKGDLSSESTVSRIRTEHFPLTLESARPSHTSQYLCASSDLSGRGGDTQYFGPGTRLTVL.